Listed below are T cell receptor beta chains from one sample, sequenced in a study of blood T cells in healthy people across ages. TCRdb re-derived calls from the 5' RACE reads in MiXCR, one entry per CDR3 protein. The repertoire includes over 1,500,000 distinct CDR3 sequences, approximately 40% of them detected once, and under 30% sits in the top ten. Sequenced sample: blood. These receptors originate from a human donor in good health. CDR3s include the opening cysteine and the closing phenylalanine or tryptophan. The D gene is left open where the match is weak. Part of the rows lack a size; the others show once, few, many or a class for expanded clones.

D | J | V | size | CDR3 | DNA
TRBD1 | TRBJ2-6 | TRBV11-2 | few | CASSSGTGGIGANVLTF | TGTGCCAGCTCTTCCGGGACAGGGGGCATTGGGGCCAACGTCCTGACTTTC
TRBD1 | TRBJ1-3 | TRBV12-3/TRBV12-4 | NA | CASRPGGSGNTIYF | TGTGCCAGCAGGCCAGGGGGCTCTGGAAACACCATATATTTT
TRBD2 | TRBJ2-7 | TRBV5-1 | many | CASSLGRGGIYEQYF | TGTGCCAGCAGCTTGGGGAGGGGCGGAATCTACGAGCAGTACTTC
TRBD2 | TRBJ2-7 | TRBV20-1 | NA | CSARVRAGAYEQYF | TGCAGTGCTAGAGTACGGGCGGGGGCCTACGAGCAGTACTTC
NA | TRBJ1-1 | TRBV6-2/TRBV6-3 | few | CASSYDSRRTEAFF | TGTGCCAGCAGTTATGATTCCCGCAGGACTGAAGCTTTCTTT
NA | TRBJ1-2 | TRBV29-1 | NA | CGVGSRDNYGYTF | TGCGGCGTTGGGAGCAGGGATAACTATGGCTACACCTTC
NA | TRBJ2-2 | TRBV5-1 | NA | CASLEGSGTGELFF | TGCGCCAGTTTGGAGGGGAGCGGCACCGGGGAGCTGTTTTTT
TRBD1 | TRBJ1-2 | TRBV28 | NA | CASSAYYPGQSIYGYTF | TGTGCCAGCAGTGCCTACTACCCGGGACAGTCAATCTACGGCTACACCTTC
NA | TRBJ2-3 | TRBV5-8 | many | CASSLEGPTDTQYF | TGTGCCAGCAGCTTGGAGGGACCCACAGATACGCAGTATTTT
NA | TRBJ1-4 | TRBV12-3/TRBV12-4 | few | CASSIREGDEKLFF | TGTGCCAGCAGTATCCGGGAAGGGGATGAAAAACTGTTTTTT
TRBD1 | TRBJ1-4 | TRBV9 | NA | CASSAGQAALPTNEKLFF | TGTGCCAGCAGCGCGGGACAGGCTGCACTACCAACTAATGAAAAACTGTTTTTT
NA | TRBJ1-5 | TRBV18 | few | CASSPTRLGNQPQHF | TGTGCCAGCTCACCTACGAGGCTTGGCAATCAGCCCCAGCATTTT
NA | TRBJ2-3 | TRBV10-3 | NA | CAIKPGGPNISQYF | TGTGCCATCAAACCCGGGGGGCCAAACATATCGCAGTATTTT
NA | TRBJ2-5 | TRBV21-1 | NA | CARLAGEETQYF | TGTGCCAGACTAGCGGGGGAAGAGACCCAGTACTTC
TRBD1 | TRBJ2-3 | TRBV12-3/TRBV12-4 | few | CASSFPGQGATDTQYF | TGTGCCAGCAGTTTCCCGGGACAGGGGGCTACAGATACGCAGTATTTT
TRBD2 | TRBJ2-3 | TRBV20-1 | few | CSARLSGDTDTQYF | TGCAGTGCTAGACTCAGCGGGGACACAGATACGCAGTATTTT
NA | TRBJ2-1 | TRBV4-1 | NA | CASSQASLEGYYNEQFF | TGCGCCAGCAGCCAAGCGTCACTTGAGGGCTACTACAATGAGCAGTTCTTC
NA | TRBJ2-1 | TRBV7-2 | NA | CASSLVGGGPGDEQFF | TGTGCCAGCAGCTTAGTAGGGGGAGGGCCGGGGGATGAGCAGTTCTTC
NA | TRBJ2-4 | TRBV28 | NA | CASSSRTAIQYF | TGTGCCAGCAGTTCCCGGACAGCCATTCAGTACTTC
NA | TRBJ1-1 | TRBV7-3 | NA | CASSSPGSRNTEAFF | TGTGCCAGCAGCTCACCGGGGAGCAGGAACACTGAAGCTTTCTTT
NA | TRBJ1-2 | TRBV11-2 | few | CASSPIGAKAYGYTF | TGTGCCAGCAGCCCCATCGGGGCAAAGGCTTATGGCTACACCTTC
TRBD2 | TRBJ2-5 | TRBV11-2 | NA | CASSLATQRGGQGTQYF | TGTGCCAGCAGCTTAGCTACCCAGCGGGGGGGCCAGGGGACCCAGTACTTC